The 21 T cell receptor beta chains listed next were all sequenced from one sample in a study of cytomegalovirus exposure and HLA in healthy donors. 60 Vbeta and 13 Jbeta primers were used in PCR. Profiled with immunoSEQ multiplex PCR; TCRdb holds only in-frame clones, not every one. This repertoire shows some 150,000 clones, around 78% found once; its top ten account for over 2.5%. Sequences were obtained from PBMCs. Receptors originate from a man aged 40-49 years in good health and CMV-seropositive.

V usage is TRBV30 and J usage is TRBJ2-2; weak D call: TRBD2 (5 bases). Trimming stripped 3 bases from V and 4 bases from J, with 9 bases between. The CDR3 has 13 residues. Germline V gene data show CDR1 as GTSNPN and CDR2 as SVGIG (reference sequence). CDR3 region: CAWREGTTGELFF. DNA of the CDR3: TGTGCCTGGAGAGAGGGAACCACCGGGGAGCTGTTTTTT. Full variable domain (missing parts from reference TRBV30 and TRBJ2-2): SQTIHQWPATLVQPVGSPLSLECTVEGTSNPNLYWYRQAAGRGLQLLFYSVGIGQISSEVPQNLSASRPQDRQFILSSKKLLLSDSGFYLCAWREGTTGELFFGEGSRLTVL.

This chain uses TRBV28 with TRBJ1-3; TRBD1 agrees at 8 bases. The CDR3 extends over 15 amino acids. J gave up 4 bases and V 6 bases, and 8 bases lay outside the gene matches. Germline V CDR1 and CDR2: MDHEN, SYDVKM. In DNA form, the CDR3 reads TGTGCCAGCAGCTCCACGGACAGGGAAGGAAACACCATATATTTT. Encoded protein: CASSSTDREGNTIYF. Drawing the rest from reference TRBV28 and TRBJ1-3, the complete variable domain is DVKVTQSSRYLVKRTGEKVFLECVQDMDHENMFWYRQDPGLGLRLIYFSYDVKMKEKGDIPEGYSVSREKKERFSLILESASTNQTSMYLCASSSTDREGNTIYFGEGSWLTVV.

The V and J genes are TRBV11-1 and TRBJ1-1; 8 bases match TRBD1. The J segment lost 1 base and the V segment lost 4 bases, leaving 11 bases of the junction unmatched. This CDR3 contains 17 residues. Germline CDR1 is SGHAT and CDR2 is FQDESV (reference sequence). CDR3 DNA: TGTGCCAGCAGCTCCCCCCCACAGACAGGGGAGAACACTGAAGCTTTCTTT. Protein product: CASSSPPQTGENTEAFF.

This rearrangement joins TRBV6-4 to TRBJ2-3; a weak D match, TRBD1 (8 bases). Deletions cut 3 bases from V and 5 bases from J, with 15 bases between. CDR1 and CDR2 from the germline V gene are MRHNA and SNTAGT. The CDR3 length is 15 residues. The CDR3 region is CASSEEDREGDTQYF. The DNA for the CDR3 is TGTGCCAGCAGTGAAGAGGACAGGGAGGGAGATACGCAGTATTTT.

In this sample, this clone turned up many times. The chain combines TRBV5-1 with TRBJ2-1; 10 bases align to TRBD2. The V gene end was trimmed by 4 bases and the J gene end by 6 bases; junction bases not matched to a gene: 10. This CDR3 is 16 amino acids long. Germline lookup yields CDR1 SGHRS and CDR2 YFSETQ. The CDR3 protein is CASSRLAGGRFNEQFF. The CDR3 bases are TGCGCCAGCAGCAGGTTAGCGGGAGGAAGGTTCAATGAGCAGTTCTTC.

The gene calls are TRBV2 and TRBJ1-1; the match to TRBD1 covers 7 bases. V lost 6 bases to trimming and J lost 7 bases; unmatched junction nucleotides: 5. CDR1 and CDR2 (germline): SNHLY, FYNNEI. The CDR3 loop spans 12 amino acids. Here the CDR3 reads CASRGDSHEAFF. In DNA, the CDR3 is TGTGCCAGCAGGGGGGACAGTCATGAAGCTTTCTTT.

This chain joins TRBV4-1 and TRBJ1-6; 7 nucleotides agree with TRBD1. J lost 7 bases, V lost 0 bases, and 9 bases had no gene match. The germline CDR1 and CDR2 sequences are MGHRA and YSYEKL. The CDR3 totals 17 residues. Here the CDR3 reads CASSQESRQGLNSPLHF. The CDR3 DNA is TGCGCCAGCAGCCAAGAATCTAGACAGGGCCTCAATTCACCCCTCCACTTT.

This clone was seen a single time. The chain combines TRBV7-2 with TRBJ2-1; the match to TRBD2 covers 11 bases. V trimming: 2 bases; J trimming: 7 bases; junction bases outside the gene matches: 10. Germline values: CDR1 SGHTA, CDR2 FQGNSA. This CDR3 is 17 amino acids long. In DNA form, the CDR3 reads TGTGCCAGCAGCTTAAGACCCGGGACTAGCGGAGCGAATGAGCAGTTCTTC. It codes for CASSLRPGTSGANEQFF.

The chain is built from TRBV30 and TRBJ2-1, with D possibly TRBD2 on 5 matching bases. V lost 5 bases, J lost 9 bases, and 11 bases lay in between. Germline CDR1 GTSNPN, CDR2 SVGIG (reference sequence). The CDR3 runs to 11 residues. The CDR3 DNA sequence: TGTGCCTGGGCGCCCGGGGTTGAGCAGTTCTTC. It is translated as CAWAPGVEQFF.

This sequence joins TRBV5-4 and TRBJ2-7, with D perhaps TRBD2 (7 bases). Trimming took off 5 bases at V and 6 bases at J, with 27 bases between the two ends. Germline V lookup: CDR1 SGHNT, CDR2 YYREEE (reference sequence). CDR3 length: 17 amino acids. CDR3 nucleotides: TGTGCCAGCAGGTCCGCCCCCCTTGAGGGGGGGGCCCCCGAGCAGTACTTC. Encoded protein: CASRSAPLEGGAPEQYF.

V is TRBV7-9 and J is TRBJ1-2, with D possibly TRBD1 on 6 matching bases. The germline V gene has CDR1 SEHNR and CDR2 FQNEAQ (reference sequence). Trimming cost V 5 bases and J 4 bases, with 14 bases left between them. The CDR3 contains 14 residues. The CDR3 loop reads CASSIGGGGYGYTF. CDR3 nucleotide sequence: TGTGCCAGCAGCATAGGAGGGGGTGGCTATGGCTACACCTTC.

This clone has a handful of counts. The gene calls are TRBV5-1 and TRBJ2-7; TRBD2 agrees at 8 bases. This CDR3 has 15 residues. V lost 5 bases and J lost 0; bases outside the gene matches: 7. Germline V gene sequence: CDR1 SGHRS, CDR2 YFSETQ. CDR3 sequence: CASRYLAGGSYEQYF. CDR3 DNA: TGCGCCAGCAGATACCTAGCGGGTGGCTCCTACGAGCAGTACTTC. The full variable domain, with the rest looked up from reference TRBV5-1 and TRBJ2-7, is KAGVTQTPRYLIKTRGQQVTLSCSPISGHRSVSWYQQTPGQGLQFLFEYFSETQRNKGNFPGRFSGRQFSNSRSEMNVSTLELGDSALYLCASRYLAGGSYEQYFGPGTRLTVT.

The chain joins TRBV5-1 to TRBJ1-4; TRBD1 agrees at 8 bases. The CDR3 covers 14 residues. Germline CDR1 reads SGHRS; CDR2 reads YFSETQ. J gave up 3 bases and V 4 bases, and 2 bases lay outside the gene matches. The CDR3 DNA follows: TGCGCCAGCAGCCAACAGGGGGCTAATGAAAAACTGTTTTTT. As protein: CASSQQGANEKLFF.

This clone showed up just once. This rearrangement joins TRBV5-1 to TRBJ1-2, with TRBD1 identical over 7 bases. The V segment lost 3 bases and the J segment 6 bases; nucleotides outside the gene matches: 11. Per the germline V gene, CDR1 is SGHRS and CDR2 is YFSETQ. The CDR3 totals 15 residues. Here the CDR3 reads CASSSTQGSKDGYTF. CDR3 DNA sequence: TGCGCCAGCAGCTCAACACAGGGGAGTAAGGATGGCTACACCTTC.

V usage is TRBV7-8 and J usage is TRBJ2-1; the match to TRBD2 covers 13 bases. The CDR3 has 15 amino acids. Germline V gene sequence: CDR1 SGHVS, CDR2 FQNEAQ. V dropped 6 bases and J dropped 9; count of bases not matched to a gene: 8. CDR3 nucleotide sequence: TGTGCCAGCAGATCCGGACTAGCGGGAGTTAGTGAGCAGTTCTTC. This gives the protein CASRSGLAGVSEQFF.

The CDR3 sequence: CASRTGGHNTGELFF. As DNA, the CDR3 is TGTGCCAGTAGGACAGGGGGTCATAACACCGGGGAGCTGTTTTTT. This chain joins TRBV19 and TRBJ2-2, with TRBD1 matching over 9 bases. Trimming took 6 bases from V and 2 from J; bases not matched to a gene: 4. CDR3 length: 15 amino acids. Germline assignment: CDR1 LNHDA and CDR2 SQIVND (reference sequence).

This clone was seen a few times. The chain employs TRBV2 and TRBJ2-2; 9 nucleotides match TRBD2. This CDR3 region has 15 residues. Germline CDR1 reads SNHLY; CDR2 reads FYNNEI. V lost 6 bases and J lost 0; bases outside the gene matches: 2. The CDR3 spells CASRAGGANTGELFF. In nucleotides, the CDR3 is TGTGCCAGCAGGGCGGGAGGGGCGAACACCGGGGAGCTGTTTTTT.

The chain is built from TRBV7-2 and TRBJ2-5, with 7 bases lining up with TRBD1. The CDR3 totals 14 residues. Germline CDR1 SGHTA, CDR2 FQGNSA. The ends lost 5 bases at V and 3 bases at J; junction bases unmatched: 6. Here the CDR3 DNA reads TGTGCCAGCAGCCTAGGGGGCGAAGAAGAGACCCAGTACTTC. Translated: CASSLGGEEETQYF.

This rearrangement joins TRBV4-3 to TRBJ1-4; TRBD1 is a possible D gene (5 bases). Germline loops: CDR1 LGHNA, CDR2 YSLEER. Trimming removed 2 bases at V and 7 bases at J, with 14 bases between. The length of the CDR3 is 15 residues. CDR3 sequence reads: CASSQRTGGSEKLFF. The DNA of the CDR3 is TGCGCCAGCAGCCAACGGACGGGGGGGAGTGAAAAACTGTTTTTT.

The chain employs TRBV5-4 and TRBJ2-1; TRBD2 aligns across 11 bases. The germline V gene encodes CDR1 SGHNT and CDR2 YYREEE (reference sequence). The CDR3 loop spans 14 amino acids. V lost 3 bases, J lost 6 bases, and 2 bases stayed unmatched. Written as DNA, the CDR3 is TGTGCCAGCAGCTCCGGACTAGCGGGCAATGAGCAGTTCTTC. Translating gives CASSSGLAGNEQFF.

CDR3 protein: CASSRTGGPDSGNTIYF. DNA for the CDR3: TGTGCCAGCAGCCGGACAGGGGGCCCAGACTCTGGAAACACCATATATTTT. The chain has TRBV14 and TRBJ1-3, with TRBD1 identical over 11 bases. The CDR3 has 17 residues. CDR1 is SGHDN, CDR2 FVKESK, per germline. The V gene end was trimmed by 4 bases and the J gene end by 0 bases; junction bases not matched to a gene: 5. Together with reference TRBV14 and TRBJ1-3, the CDR3 gives the full variable domain: EAGVTQFPSHSVIEKGQTVTLRCDPISGHDNLYWYRRVMGKEIKFLLHFVKESKQDESGMPNNRFLAERTGGTYSTLKVQPAELEDSGVYFCASSRTGGPDSGNTIYFGEGSWLTVV.